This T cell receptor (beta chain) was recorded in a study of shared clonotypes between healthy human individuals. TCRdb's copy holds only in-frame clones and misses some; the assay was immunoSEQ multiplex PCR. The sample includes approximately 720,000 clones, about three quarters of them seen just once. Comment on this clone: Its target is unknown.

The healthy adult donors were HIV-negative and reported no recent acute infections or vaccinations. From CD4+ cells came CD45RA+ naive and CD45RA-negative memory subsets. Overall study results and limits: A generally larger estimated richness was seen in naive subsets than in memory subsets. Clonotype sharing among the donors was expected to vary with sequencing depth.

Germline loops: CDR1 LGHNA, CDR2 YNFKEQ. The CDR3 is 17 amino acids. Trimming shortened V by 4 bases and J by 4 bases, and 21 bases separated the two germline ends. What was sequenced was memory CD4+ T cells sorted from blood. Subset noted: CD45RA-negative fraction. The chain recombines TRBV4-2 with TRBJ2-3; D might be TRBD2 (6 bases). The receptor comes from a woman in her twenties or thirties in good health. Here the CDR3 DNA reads TGTGCCAGCAGCCCGCTAGGGCCGGGAGAGGTCTCAGATACGCAGTATTTT. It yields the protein CASSPLGPGEVSDTQYF.